The 11 T cell receptor beta chains in this list originate from one sample, sequenced in a study of shared clonotypes between healthy human individuals. Here immunoSEQ multiplex PCR was the method, and the copy in TCRdb shows in-frame clones only, minus some. Found here are around 940,000 clones, about 80% of them singletons; the top ten hold about 1.5%. The material sequenced was memory CD4+ T cells sorted from blood. Subset noted: CD45RA-negative fraction. These receptor sequences come from a man younger than 35 in good health.

This clone was seen just once. One end of the junction fails to match germline, which may point to a read error. The chain employs TRBV29-1 and TRBJ1-2; D is unresolved. CDR1 is SQVTM and CDR2 is ANQGSEA in the germline V gene. This CDR3 is 13 amino acids long. The CDR3 loop is CSVEKKANYVYAF. Here the CDR3 DNA reads TGCAGCGTCGAGAAGAAAGCTAACTATGTCTACGCCTTC.

This chain connects TRBV4-1 to TRBJ2-4, with D possibly called TRBD1 or TRBD2 (5 bases each). Trimming took off 3 bases at V and 0 bases at J, with 15 bases between the two ends. Germline CDR1 and CDR2: MGHRA and YSYEKL. This CDR3 is built from 17 residues. CDR3 DNA: TGCGCCAGCAGCCAGGATGTGGGGGTGTCAGCCAAAAACATTCAGTACTTC. This encodes CASSQDVGVSAKNIQYF.

The chain couples TRBV20-1 to TRBJ2-1; D perhaps matches TRBD2 (5 bases). The CDR3 runs to 11 residues. V lost 5 bases to trimming and J lost 10 bases, with 12 bases between them. Germline lookup yields CDR1 DFQATT and CDR2 SNEGSKA (reference sequence). Here the CDR3 reads CSAPTGSEQFF. CDR3 bases: TGCAGTGCTCCCACGGGAAGCGAGCAGTTCTTC.

This sequence joins TRBV27 and TRBJ2-5; 10 nucleotides align to TRBD2. CDR3 length: 15 residues. Germline CDR1 and CDR2: MNHEY and SMNVEV (reference sequence). V lost 2 bases and J lost 6; bases outside the gene matches: 6. This CDR3 is CASSLDSGGAKTQYF. The CDR3 nucleotides are TGTGCCAGCAGTTTAGACAGCGGGGGGGCCAAGACCCAGTACTTC.

The chain employs TRBV5-1 and TRBJ2-3; the match to TRBD2 covers 7 bases. Trimming at V came to 2 bases and at J to 6 bases, leaving 6 bases not matched to a gene. CDR3 length equals 14 residues. Germline V gives CDR1 SGHRS, CDR2 YFSETQ. The CDR3 coding sequence is TGCGCCAGCAGCTTAGGCGGGAGAGACGATACGCAGTATTTT. Translated: CASSLGGRDDTQYF.

This chain connects TRBV7-9 to TRBJ2-7; D unresolved. The V gene's germline CDR1 is SEHNR and CDR2 FQNEAQ (reference sequence). V was shortened by 4 bases and J by 3 bases, with 25 bases between the two germline ends. This CDR3 contains 18 residues. The CDR3 DNA sequence: TGTGCCAGCAGCTCCACGCCCGACTCCTCAGGAGAGGACTACGAGCAGTACTTC. Its protein is CASSSTPDSSGEDYEQYF.

The chain recombines TRBV7-3 with TRBJ2-3; tentatively, D is TRBD1 (5 bases). V dropped 3 bases and J dropped 4 bases, with 8 bases sitting between them. This CDR3 has 13 residues. Germline V lookup: CDR1 SGHTA, CDR2 FQGTGA. The CDR3, as DNA: TGTGCCAGCAGCTTTCGACAGTCAGATACGCAGTATTTT. It translates to CASSFRQSDTQYF.

This clone was detected a few times. The chain uses TRBV27 and TRBJ1-5, with D perhaps matching TRBD1 (5 bases). This CDR3 contains 13 residues. Looked up from germline, CDR1 is MNHEY and CDR2 is SMNVEV (reference sequence). Trimming cost V 3 bases and J 8 bases, with 11 bases left between them. The CDR3 coding sequence is TGTGCCAGCAGTTTCAGACGAGGGGAGCCCCAGCATTTT. Its protein is CASSFRRGEPQHF.

In its sample, this clone was seen once. The chain links TRBV28 to TRBJ2-1; 11 bases are shared with TRBD2. CDR1 and CDR2 from the germline V gene are MDHEN and SYDVKM. This CDR3 contains 18 residues. Trimming removed 4 bases from V and 0 bases from J; junction bases left unmatched: 8. The CDR3 region has the DNA TGTGCCAGCAGTTCGCCGGGACTAGCGGTTAGCTCCTACAATGAGCAGTTCTTC. It translates to CASSSPGLAVSSYNEQFF. Supplemented by reference TRBV28 and TRBJ2-1, the full variable domain reads DVKVTQSSRYLVKRTGEKVFLECVQDMDHENMFWYRQDPGLGLRLIYFSYDVKMKEKGDIPEGYSVSREKKERFSLILESASTNQTSMYLCASSSPGLAVSSYNEQFFGPGTRLTVL.

The V gene is TRBV5-1, the J gene TRBJ2-5; the D gene is possibly TRBD1 (6 bases). This CDR3 contains 14 residues. In germline, CDR1 is SGHRS, CDR2 YFSETQ. V was cut by 4 bases and J by 2 bases, with 12 bases left in between. The CDR3 here is CASSDRDKQETQYF. Written as DNA, the CDR3 is TGCGCCAGCAGCGACCGGGACAAGCAAGAGACCCAGTACTTC.

V and J are TRBV18 and TRBJ2-5, with a weak D call TRBD1 (6 bases). V lost 3 bases and J lost 5, with 16 bases in between. The CDR3 spans 15 residues. Germline V gene data show CDR1 as KGHSH and CDR2 as LQKENI. The CDR3 is CASSPSRGIMETQYF. The CDR3 DNA is TGTGCCAGCTCACCTTCCAGGGGAATTATGGAGACCCAGTACTTC.